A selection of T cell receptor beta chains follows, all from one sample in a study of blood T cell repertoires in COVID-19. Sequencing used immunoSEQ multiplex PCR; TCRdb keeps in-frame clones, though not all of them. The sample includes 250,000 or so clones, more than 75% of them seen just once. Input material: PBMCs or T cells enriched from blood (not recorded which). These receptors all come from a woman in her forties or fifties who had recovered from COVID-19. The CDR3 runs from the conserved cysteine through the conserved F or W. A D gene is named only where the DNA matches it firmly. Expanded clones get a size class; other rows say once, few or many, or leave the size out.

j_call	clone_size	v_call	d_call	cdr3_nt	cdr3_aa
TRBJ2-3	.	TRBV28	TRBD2	TGTGCCAGCAGTTTATGGACTAGCGGGAGGGCCATGACAGATACGCAGTATTTT	CASSLWTSGRAMTDTQYF
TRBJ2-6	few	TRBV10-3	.	TGTGCCATCAGTGAGTCAGGGGCCGTCTCTGGGGCCAACGTCCTGACTTTC	CAISESGAVSGANVLTF
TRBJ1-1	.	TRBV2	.	TGTGCCAGCAATGCTCGGTGGAACACTGAAGCTTTCTTT	CASNARWNTEAFF
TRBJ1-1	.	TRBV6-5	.	TGTGCCAGCAGGGGGCGGGGGGCAAGTGAAGCTTTCTTT	CASRGRGASEAFF
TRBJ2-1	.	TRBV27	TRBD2	TGTGCCAGCAGCAGAGGGACTAGCGGCTTCAATGAGCAGTTCTTC	CASSRGTSGFNEQFF
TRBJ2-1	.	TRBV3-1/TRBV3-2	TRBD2	TGTGCCAGCAGCCAAGGGACTAGCGAGGGTGAGCAGTTCTTC	CASSQGTSEGEQFF
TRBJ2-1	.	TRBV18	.	TGTGCCAGCTCACCCGGAACTAACAATGAGCAGTTCTTC	CASSPGTNNEQFF
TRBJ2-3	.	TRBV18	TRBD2	TGTGCCACGCTCGGGGGGGATACGCAGTATTTT	CATLGGDTQYF
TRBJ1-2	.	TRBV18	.	TGTGCCAGCTCACCCTCACCCGGCGGGGACTATGGCTACACCTTC	CASSPSPGGDYGYTF
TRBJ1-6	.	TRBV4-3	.	TGCGCCAGCAGCCAAGGCCAGGGGCTCGGAAATTCACCCCTCCACTTT	CASSQGQGLGNSPLHF
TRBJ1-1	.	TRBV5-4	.	TGTGCCAGCAGCTTAACCACAATGAACACTGAAGCTTTCTTT	CASSLTTMNTEAFF
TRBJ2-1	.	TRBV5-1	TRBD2	TGCGCCAGCAGCCTCACTAGCGGGAGATGCTTCTTC	CASSLTSGRCFF
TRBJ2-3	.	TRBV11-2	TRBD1	TGTGCCAGCAGCCCCCGGACAGGGCGGACAGATACGCAGTATTTT	CASSPRTGRTDTQYF
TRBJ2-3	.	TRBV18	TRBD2	TGTGCCAGCTCACCAGGGACTACATTAACAGATACGCAGTATTTT	CASSPGTTLTDTQYF
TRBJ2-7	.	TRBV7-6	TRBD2	TGTGCCAGCAGCCCGAGACTAGCGGGAGTTGGGACCTACGAGCAGTACTTC	CASSPRLAGVGTYEQYF
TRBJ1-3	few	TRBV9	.	TGTGCCAGCAGCCCCTCAGGTGGAAACACCATATATTTT	CASSPSGGNTIYF
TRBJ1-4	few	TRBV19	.	TGTGCCAGTAGTGCACCGCGTAAAAAACTGTTTTTT	CASSAPRKKLFF
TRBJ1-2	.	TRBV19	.	TGTGCCAGTAGCAGAGGGAATACTAACTATGGCTACACCTTC	CASSRGNTNYGYTF
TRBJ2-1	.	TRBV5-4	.	TGTGCCAGCAGCCTAATACCGGACACCAATGAGCAGTTCTTC	CASSLIPDTNEQFF
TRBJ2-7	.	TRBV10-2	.	TGCGCCAGCAGTGAGACCCTGCTGGGTTCAGGGGTTTACGAGCAGTACTTC	CASSETLLGSGVYEQYF
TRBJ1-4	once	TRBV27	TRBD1	TGTGCCAGCAGTTTTAGCGGGACAGTTAATGAAAAACTGTTTTTT	CASSFSGTVNEKLFF
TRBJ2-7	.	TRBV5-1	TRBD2	TGCGCCAGCAGCTTGGGACGTTATAGGACTAGCGGTTCTCCCTACGAGCAGTACTTC	CASSLGRYRTSGSPYEQYF
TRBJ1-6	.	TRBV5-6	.	TGTGCCAGCAGCCGACTCGACAGAGCTAATTCACCCCTCCACTTT	CASSRLDRANSPLHF
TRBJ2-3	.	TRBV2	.	TGTGCCAGCAGTGAGGAGGCAGATACGCAGTATTTT	CASSEEADTQYF
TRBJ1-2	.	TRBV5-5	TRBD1	TGTGCCAGCAGCTCAGTAACAGGGGATTATGGCTACACCTTC	CASSSVTGDYGYTF
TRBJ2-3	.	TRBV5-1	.	TGCGCCAGCACAGCGGGCGGCGGGACAGATACGCAGTATTTT	CASTAGGGTDTQYF